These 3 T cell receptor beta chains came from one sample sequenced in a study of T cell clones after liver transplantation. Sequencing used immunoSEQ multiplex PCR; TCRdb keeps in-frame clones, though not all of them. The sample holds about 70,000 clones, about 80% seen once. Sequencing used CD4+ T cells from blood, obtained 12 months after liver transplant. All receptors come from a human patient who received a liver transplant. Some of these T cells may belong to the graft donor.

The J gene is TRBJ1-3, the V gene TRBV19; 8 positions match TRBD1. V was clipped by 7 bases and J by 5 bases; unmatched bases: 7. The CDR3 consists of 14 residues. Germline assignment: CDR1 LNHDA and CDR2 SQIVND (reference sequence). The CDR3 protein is CASTWQGARNTIYF. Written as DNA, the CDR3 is TGTGCCAGTACCTGGCAGGGGGCGAGAAACACCATATATTTT.

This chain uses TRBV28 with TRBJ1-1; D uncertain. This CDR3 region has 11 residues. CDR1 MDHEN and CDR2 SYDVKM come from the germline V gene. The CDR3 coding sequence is TGTGCTTCGGGCGTGAACACTGAAGCTTTCTTT. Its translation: CASGVNTEAFF.

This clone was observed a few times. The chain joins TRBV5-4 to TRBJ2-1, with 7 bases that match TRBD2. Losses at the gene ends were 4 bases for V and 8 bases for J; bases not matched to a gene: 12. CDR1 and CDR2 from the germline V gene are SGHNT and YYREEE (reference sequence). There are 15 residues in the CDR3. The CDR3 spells CASSPGLGAWYEQFF. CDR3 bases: TGTGCCAGCAGCCCTGGACTAGGGGCTTGGTATGAGCAGTTCTTC.